The rows below give T cell receptor beta chains drawn from one sample of a study of blood T cell repertoires in COVID-19. The assay was immunoSEQ multiplex PCR, and TCRdb's table has in-frame clones only and misses some. Among over 250,000 clones listed, more than 70% were seen once. Material for sequencing was peripheral blood. These receptors were obtained from a woman in her forties or fifties with acute or convalescent COVID-19. CDR3s include the opening cysteine and the closing phenylalanine or tryptophan. D genes are given only for firm matches. Expanded clones are given a class, and other clones once, few, many or no size at all.

J gene: TRBJ2-3; D gene: .; clone size: .; V gene: TRBV4-2; CDR3 length: 17; CDR3 protein: CASSQGRSGLRTDTQYF; CDR3 DNA: TGTGCCAGCAGCCAAGGGAGGTCGGGACTCCGCACAGATACGCAGTATTTT
J gene: TRBJ2-2; D gene: TRBD1; clone size: .; V gene: TRBV24-1; CDR3 length: 17; CDR3 protein: CATSDTTGGSNTGELFF; CDR3 DNA: TGTGCCACCAGTGATACCACAGGGGGATCAAACACCGGGGAGCTGTTTTTT
J gene: TRBJ1-2; D gene: .; clone size: few; V gene: TRBV6-1; CDR3 length: 16; CDR3 protein: CASSEYTGMSNYGYTF; CDR3 DNA: TGTGCCAGCAGTGAATACACAGGGATGTCTAACTATGGCTACACCTTC
J gene: TRBJ2-1; D gene: TRBD2; clone size: .; V gene: TRBV9; CDR3 length: 15; CDR3 protein: CASSVASGSNYEQFF; CDR3 DNA: TGTGCCAGCAGCGTAGCTAGCGGGAGCAACTATGAGCAGTTCTTC
J gene: TRBJ2-7; D gene: TRBD1; clone size: .; V gene: TRBV10-3; CDR3 length: 15; CDR3 protein: CAISESLSRGREQYF; CDR3 DNA: TGTGCCATCAGTGAGTCGCTGTCCAGGGGGCGTGAGCAGTACTTC
J gene: TRBJ2-7; D gene: TRBD2; clone size: once; V gene: TRBV4-2; CDR3 length: 15; CDR3 protein: CASSRASGSGHEQYF; CDR3 DNA: TGTGCCAGCAGCCGAGCCAGCGGGAGTGGGCACGAGCAGTACTTC
J gene: TRBJ2-7; D gene: TRBD2; clone size: few; V gene: TRBV7-3; CDR3 length: 19; CDR3 protein: CASSPQGLAGKEGSYEQYF; CDR3 DNA: TGTGCCAGCAGCCCACAGGGACTAGCGGGAAAAGAAGGCTCCTACGAGCAGTACTTC
J gene: TRBJ2-1; D gene: .; clone size: .; V gene: TRBV4-1; CDR3 length: 15; CDR3 protein: CASSQVAESYNEQFF; CDR3 DNA: TGCGCCAGCAGCCAAGTGGCGGAATCCTACAATGAGCAGTTCTTC
J gene: TRBJ1-2; D gene: TRBD1; clone size: .; V gene: TRBV28; CDR3 length: 14; CDR3 protein: CASTSGTANYGYTF; CDR3 DNA: TGTGCCAGCACCTCCGGGACAGCTAACTATGGCTACACCTTC
J gene: TRBJ1-6; D gene: .; clone size: .; V gene: TRBV27; CDR3 length: 16; CDR3 protein: CASSPAGGGWNSPLHF; CDR3 DNA: TGTGCCAGCAGTCCAGCGGGGGGTGGGTGGAATTCACCCCTCCACTTT
J gene: TRBJ2-5; D gene: .; clone size: .; V gene: TRBV28; CDR3 length: 14; CDR3 protein: CASSLNRDQETQYF; CDR3 DNA: TGTGCCAGCAGTTTAAACAGAGACCAAGAGACCCAGTACTTC
J gene: TRBJ2-1; D gene: .; clone size: .; V gene: TRBV30; CDR3 length: 14; CDR3 protein: CAWSVTSGVGEQFF; CDR3 DNA: TGTGCCTGGAGTGTGACCTCAGGGGTTGGTGAGCAGTTCTTC
J gene: TRBJ1-1; D gene: .; clone size: .; V gene: TRBV5-1; CDR3 length: 15; CDR3 protein: CASSAANSGPTEAFF; CDR3 DNA: TGCGCCAGCAGCGCGGCGAACTCCGGCCCCACTGAAGCTTTCTTT
J gene: TRBJ1-1; D gene: TRBD1; clone size: .; V gene: TRBV2; CDR3 length: 13; CDR3 protein: CASSPDRGLGAFF; CDR3 DNA: TGTGCCAGCAGTCCTGACAGGGGGCTAGGGGCTTTCTTT
J gene: TRBJ1-2; D gene: TRBD1; clone size: .; V gene: TRBV2; CDR3 length: 14; CDR3 protein: CASTPTGATYGYTF; CDR3 DNA: TGTGCCAGCACCCCGACAGGGGCCACCTATGGCTACACCTTC
J gene: TRBJ1-5; D gene: .; clone size: .; V gene: TRBV6-2/TRBV6-3; CDR3 length: 15; CDR3 protein: CASSAGVVSNQPQHF; CDR3 DNA: TGTGCCAGCAGTGCAGGGGTCGTTAGCAATCAGCCCCAGCATTTT
J gene: TRBJ2-7; D gene: TRBD1; clone size: .; V gene: TRBV6-6; CDR3 length: 15; CDR3 protein: CASSLSGTGTYEQYF; CDR3 DNA: TGTGCCAGCAGTTTATCCGGGACAGGGACCTACGAGCAGTACTTC
J gene: TRBJ2-7; D gene: .; clone size: .; V gene: TRBV24-1; CDR3 length: 14; CDR3 protein: CATSDKRRVYEQYF; CDR3 DNA: TGTGCCACCAGTGATAAACGCAGGGTATACGAGCAGTACTTC
J gene: TRBJ1-5; D gene: TRBD1; clone size: once; V gene: TRBV7-2; CDR3 length: 16; CDR3 protein: CASSDGPTGGGQPQHF; CDR3 DNA: TGTGCCAGCAGCGACGGACCGACAGGGGGCGGGCAGCCCCAGCATTTT
J gene: TRBJ2-1; D gene: TRBD2; clone size: .; V gene: TRBV6-6; CDR3 length: 15; CDR3 protein: CASIPRLAEYNEQFF; CDR3 DNA: TGTGCCAGCATTCCCAGACTAGCGGAATACAATGAGCAGTTCTTC
J gene: TRBJ2-3; D gene: TRBD2; clone size: .; V gene: TRBV7-9; CDR3 length: 16; CDR3 protein: CASSLRWSGGADTQYF; CDR3 DNA: TGTGCCAGCAGCTTACGTTGGTCGGGAGGGGCAGATACGCAGTATTTT
J gene: TRBJ2-1; D gene: TRBD1; clone size: .; V gene: TRBV28; CDR3 length: 13; CDR3 protein: CASRNRGFNEQFF; CDR3 DNA: TGTGCCAGCAGGAACAGGGGATTCAATGAGCAGTTCTTC
J gene: TRBJ2-1; D gene: TRBD2; clone size: few; V gene: TRBV19; CDR3 length: 15; CDR3 protein: CASSVTSGAYNEQFF; CDR3 DNA: TGTGCCAGTAGTGTGACTAGCGGGGCCTACAATGAGCAGTTCTTC
J gene: TRBJ2-1; D gene: TRBD1; clone size: .; V gene: TRBV5-1; CDR3 length: 15; CDR3 protein: CASSWGTGAGDEQFF; CDR3 DNA: TGCGCCAGCAGCTGGGGGACAGGGGCTGGGGATGAGCAGTTCTTC
J gene: TRBJ2-7; D gene: TRBD2; clone size: .; V gene: TRBV28; CDR3 length: 16; CDR3 protein: CASSFSTREDPYEQYF; CDR3 DNA: TGTGCCAGCAGTTTTTCTACCCGGGAGGACCCCTACGAGCAGTACTTC
J gene: TRBJ2-3; D gene: TRBD1; clone size: .; V gene: TRBV19; CDR3 length: 15; CDR3 protein: CASRGQGVVTDTQYF; CDR3 DNA: TGTGCCAGTAGGGGACAGGGGGTAGTTACAGATACGCAGTATTTT
J gene: TRBJ1-4; D gene: .; clone size: .; V gene: TRBV19; CDR3 length: 15; CDR3 protein: CASSIGQGMDEKLFF; CDR3 DNA: TGTGCCAGTAGTATCGGCCAGGGGATGGATGAAAAACTGTTTTTT
J gene: TRBJ1-2; D gene: TRBD1; clone size: .; V gene: TRBV28; CDR3 length: 14; CDR3 protein: CASSSTGVDYGYTF; CDR3 DNA: TGTGCCAGCAGTTCGACAGGGGTGGACTATGGCTACACCTTC
J gene: TRBJ2-6; D gene: .; clone size: .; V gene: TRBV5-1; CDR3 length: 15; CDR3 protein: CASSFGQVEANVLTF; CDR3 DNA: TGCGCCAGCAGTTTTGGGCAGGTTGAGGCCAACGTCCTGACTTTC
J gene: TRBJ2-7; D gene: .; clone size: .; V gene: TRBV13; CDR3 length: 13; CDR3 protein: CASSSRLEGEQYF; CDR3 DNA: TGTGCCAGCAGCTCCCGCCTCGAGGGCGAGCAGTACTTC
J gene: TRBJ2-7; D gene: .; clone size: .; V gene: TRBV11-2; CDR3 length: 14; CDR3 protein: CASSYRRTAYEQYF; CDR3 DNA: TGTGCCAGCAGCTACCGGAGGACAGCCTACGAGCAGTACTTC
J gene: TRBJ1-5; D gene: .; clone size: few; V gene: TRBV19; CDR3 length: 17; CDR3 protein: CATSPRPQPRLNQPQHF; CDR3 DNA: TGTGCCACCTCACCCCGACCCCAACCGAGACTCAATCAGCCCCAGCATTTT
J gene: TRBJ1-1; D gene: .; clone size: .; V gene: TRBV6-5; CDR3 length: 14; CDR3 protein: CASSYGPGDDEAFF; CDR3 DNA: TGTGCCAGCAGTTACGGGCCAGGGGATGATGAAGCTTTCTTT
J gene: TRBJ2-1; D gene: TRBD1; clone size: .; V gene: TRBV29-1; CDR3 length: 16; CDR3 protein: CSVGIRTGGSYNEQFF; CDR3 DNA: TGCAGCGTTGGAATAAGGACAGGGGGCTCCTACAATGAGCAGTTCTTC
J gene: TRBJ2-7; D gene: TRBD2; clone size: .; V gene: TRBV27; CDR3 length: 15; CDR3 protein: CASSFLLAGAYEQYF; CDR3 DNA: TGTGCCAGCAGTTTTTTGCTAGCGGGAGCCTACGAGCAGTACTTC
J gene: TRBJ1-4; D gene: .; clone size: .; V gene: TRBV11-2; CDR3 length: 15; CDR3 protein: CASSPQWLANEKLFF; CDR3 DNA: TGTGCCAGCAGCCCCCAGTGGCTGGCCAATGAAAAACTGTTTTTT
J gene: TRBJ2-2; D gene: TRBD1; clone size: .; V gene: TRBV5-1; CDR3 length: 15; CDR3 protein: CASSFGTGNTGELFF; CDR3 DNA: TGCGCCAGCAGTTTCGGGACAGGGAATACCGGGGAGCTGTTTTTT
J gene: TRBJ1-5; D gene: .; clone size: .; V gene: TRBV6-2/TRBV6-3; CDR3 length: 15; CDR3 protein: CASSYSYRANQPQHF; CDR3 DNA: TGTGCCAGCAGTTACTCCTACAGGGCCAATCAGCCCCAGCATTTT
J gene: TRBJ1-5; D gene: .; clone size: .; V gene: TRBV9; CDR3 length: 15; CDR3 protein: CASSAGQDSNQPQHF; CDR3 DNA: TGTGCCAGCAGCGCCGGTCAAGATAGCAATCAGCCCCAGCATTTT
J gene: TRBJ2-5; D gene: TRBD1; clone size: .; V gene: TRBV19; CDR3 length: 15; CDR3 protein: CASSMWQGAGETQYF; CDR3 DNA: TGTGCCAGTAGTATGTGGCAGGGGGCGGGTGAGACCCAGTACTTC
J gene: TRBJ2-5; D gene: .; clone size: .; V gene: TRBV7-2; CDR3 length: 14; CDR3 protein: CASSLAVVQETQYF; CDR3 DNA: TGTGCCAGCAGCTTAGCGGTAGTCCAAGAGACCCAGTACTTC
J gene: TRBJ1-5; D gene: TRBD1; clone size: .; V gene: TRBV19; CDR3 length: 16; CDR3 protein: CASSIGSGTGIGPQHF; CDR3 DNA: TGTGCCAGTAGTATAGGGAGCGGGACAGGGATAGGGCCCCAGCATTTT